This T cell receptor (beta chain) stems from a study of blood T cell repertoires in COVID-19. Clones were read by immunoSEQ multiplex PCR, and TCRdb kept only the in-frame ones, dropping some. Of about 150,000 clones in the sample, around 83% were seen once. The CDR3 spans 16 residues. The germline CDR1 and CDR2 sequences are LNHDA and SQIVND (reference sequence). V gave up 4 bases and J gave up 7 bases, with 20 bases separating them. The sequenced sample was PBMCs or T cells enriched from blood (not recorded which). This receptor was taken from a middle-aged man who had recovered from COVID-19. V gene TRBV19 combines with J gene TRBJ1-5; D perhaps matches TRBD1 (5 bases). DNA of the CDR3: TGTGCCAGTAGTAGGCAGGGCGGGGTGAGGGACCAGCCCCAGCATTTT. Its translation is CASSRQGGVRDQPQHF.